The 11 T cell receptor beta chains in this list originate from one sample, sequenced in a study of cytomegalovirus exposure and HLA in healthy donors. TCRdb's table, derived via immunoSEQ multiplex PCR, lists solely in-frame clones and lacks some. The sample has about 66,000 clones; about 97% are singletons. The sequencing input was PBMCs. Every receptor here comes from a woman between 18 and 29 years old in good health and CMV-seropositive.

The chain recombines TRBV6-1 with TRBJ2-2, with TRBD2 identical over 13 bases. The CDR3 is 15 residues long. Germline values: CDR1 MNHNS, CDR2 SASEGT. J was trimmed by 6 bases and V by 4 bases; bases with no gene match: 2. CDR3 in amino acids: CASSGLAGGPGELFF. The CDR3 nucleotides read TGTGCCAGCAGTGGACTAGCGGGAGGCCCCGGGGAGCTGTTTTTT.

This clone has just a few counts. The chain has TRBV7-9 and TRBJ2-7, with D tentatively TRBD2 (6 bases). V lost 1 base, J lost 0 bases, and 10 bases lay in between. The germline CDR1 and CDR2 sequences are SEHNR and FQNEAQ (reference sequence). There are 15 residues in the CDR3. The CDR3 loop reads CASSLVLGGSYEQYF. In DNA form, the CDR3 reads TGTGCCAGCAGCTTAGTTCTCGGGGGCTCCTACGAGCAGTACTTC.

The J gene is TRBJ2-5, the V gene TRBV6-6; unclear D gene. CDR1 and CDR2 from the germline V gene are MNHNY and SVGAGI (reference sequence). Trimming cost V 2 bases and J 3 bases, with 4 bases left between them. CDR3 length: 12 residues. The DNA for the CDR3 is TGTGCCAGCAGTTACGCGGAAGAGACCCAGTACTTC. Residues: CASSYAEETQYF.

The DNA of the CDR3 is TGTGCCAGCAGCGATAGACTAGCGTCAAACATTCAGTACTTC. Amino acids: CASSDRLASNIQYF. This chain joins TRBV25-1 and TRBJ2-4; 8 nucleotides agree with TRBD2. V was pared by 6 bases and J by 6 bases, with 7 bases of the junction left unmatched. The CDR3 is made up of 14 amino acids. From germline, CDR1 is MGHDK and CDR2 SYGVNS.

The chain couples TRBV29-1 to TRBJ1-4, with TRBD1 matching over 7 bases. Losses at the gene ends were 5 bases for V and 5 bases for J; bases not matched to a gene: 11. The CDR3 sequence is 15 residues long. The germline CDR1 and CDR2 sequences are SQVTM and ANQGSEA. Here the CDR3 reads CSVSRAGQKNEKLFF. The CDR3 DNA reads TGCAGCGTTTCACGGGCGGGACAGAAGAATGAAAAACTGTTTTTT.

The V gene is TRBV5-1, the J gene TRBJ1-4; D perhaps matches TRBD1 (5 bases). Trimming left V 5 bases short and J 4 bases short, with 15 bases between. The CDR3 is 15 amino acids. Germline V gene data show CDR1 as SGHRS and CDR2 as YFSETQ. The DNA for the CDR3 is TGCGCCAGCAGGATCAGGGTCGCGGATAATGAAAAACTGTTTTTT. This encodes CASRIRVADNEKLFF.

The DNA of the CDR3 is TGTGCCAGCTCACCCCGGTCGTTGAACACTGAAGCTTTCTTT. It specifies CASSPRSLNTEAFF. The J gene is TRBJ1-1, the V gene TRBV18; D unresolved. Germline CDR1 is KGHSH and CDR2 is LQKENI. The V and J ends lost 3 bases and 0 bases respectively, with 8 bases between them. CDR3 length: 14 residues.

CDR3 sequence: CSVVGRGNSGANVLTF. The CDR3 DNA is TGCAGCGTTGTTGGCAGGGGGAATTCTGGGGCCAACGTCCTGACTTTC. The rearrangement links TRBV29-1 to TRBJ2-6; 7 nucleotides match TRBD1. With 4 bases clipped from V and 1 base from J, the junction kept 7 bases outside the gene matches. The CDR3 sequence is 16 residues long. The germline V gene has CDR1 SQVTM and CDR2 ANQGSEA.

This chain joins TRBV4-1 and TRBJ2-7; TRBD2 aligns across 11 bases. Germline loops: CDR1 MGHRA, CDR2 YSYEKL. Trimming removed 4 bases from V and 2 bases from J; junction bases left unmatched: 16. This CDR3 has 19 residues. CDR3 nucleotides: TGCGCCAGCAGCCCACCCCCCTTAATGACTAGCGGGAACCCCTACGAGCAGTACTTC. As protein: CASSPPPLMTSGNPYEQYF.

The rearrangement uses TRBV6-5 and TRBJ1-1; D uncertain. CDR3 length: 11 amino acids. Germline CDR1 MNHEY, CDR2 SVGAGI. Trimming took 2 bases from V and 8 from J, leaving 6 bases between them. The chain's CDR3 is CASSYGHEAFF. CDR3 nucleotides: TGTGCCAGCAGTTACGGCCACGAAGCTTTCTTT.

V and J are TRBV28 and TRBJ1-2; TRBD1 is a possible D gene (5 bases). The CDR3 is made up of 20 amino acids. Between the trimmed V and J ends, which lost 2 bases and 4 bases, there was a span of 29 bases. Germline V gives CDR1 MDHEN, CDR2 SYDVKM. In DNA, the CDR3 is TGTGCCAGCAGTTTAGGACCGGGGGGAGTGGGACCCGCAAGTATCTATGGCTACACCTTC. As protein: CASSLGPGGVGPASIYGYTF.